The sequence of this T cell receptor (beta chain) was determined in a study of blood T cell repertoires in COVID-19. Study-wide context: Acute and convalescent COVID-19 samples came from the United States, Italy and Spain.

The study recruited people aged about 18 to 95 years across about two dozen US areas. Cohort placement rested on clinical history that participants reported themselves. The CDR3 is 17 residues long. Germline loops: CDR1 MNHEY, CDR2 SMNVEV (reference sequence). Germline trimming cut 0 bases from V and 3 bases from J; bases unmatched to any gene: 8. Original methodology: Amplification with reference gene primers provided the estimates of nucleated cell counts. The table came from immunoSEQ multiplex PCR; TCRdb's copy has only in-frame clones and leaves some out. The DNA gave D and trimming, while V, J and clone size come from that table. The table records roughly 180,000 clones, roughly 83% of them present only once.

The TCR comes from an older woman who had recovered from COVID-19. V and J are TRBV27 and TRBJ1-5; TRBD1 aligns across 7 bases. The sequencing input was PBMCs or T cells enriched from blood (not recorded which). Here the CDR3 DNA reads TGTGCCAGCAGTTTATCGAAGGGGGCTTGGGTCAATCAGCCCCAGCATTTT. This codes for CASSLSKGAWVNQPQHF.